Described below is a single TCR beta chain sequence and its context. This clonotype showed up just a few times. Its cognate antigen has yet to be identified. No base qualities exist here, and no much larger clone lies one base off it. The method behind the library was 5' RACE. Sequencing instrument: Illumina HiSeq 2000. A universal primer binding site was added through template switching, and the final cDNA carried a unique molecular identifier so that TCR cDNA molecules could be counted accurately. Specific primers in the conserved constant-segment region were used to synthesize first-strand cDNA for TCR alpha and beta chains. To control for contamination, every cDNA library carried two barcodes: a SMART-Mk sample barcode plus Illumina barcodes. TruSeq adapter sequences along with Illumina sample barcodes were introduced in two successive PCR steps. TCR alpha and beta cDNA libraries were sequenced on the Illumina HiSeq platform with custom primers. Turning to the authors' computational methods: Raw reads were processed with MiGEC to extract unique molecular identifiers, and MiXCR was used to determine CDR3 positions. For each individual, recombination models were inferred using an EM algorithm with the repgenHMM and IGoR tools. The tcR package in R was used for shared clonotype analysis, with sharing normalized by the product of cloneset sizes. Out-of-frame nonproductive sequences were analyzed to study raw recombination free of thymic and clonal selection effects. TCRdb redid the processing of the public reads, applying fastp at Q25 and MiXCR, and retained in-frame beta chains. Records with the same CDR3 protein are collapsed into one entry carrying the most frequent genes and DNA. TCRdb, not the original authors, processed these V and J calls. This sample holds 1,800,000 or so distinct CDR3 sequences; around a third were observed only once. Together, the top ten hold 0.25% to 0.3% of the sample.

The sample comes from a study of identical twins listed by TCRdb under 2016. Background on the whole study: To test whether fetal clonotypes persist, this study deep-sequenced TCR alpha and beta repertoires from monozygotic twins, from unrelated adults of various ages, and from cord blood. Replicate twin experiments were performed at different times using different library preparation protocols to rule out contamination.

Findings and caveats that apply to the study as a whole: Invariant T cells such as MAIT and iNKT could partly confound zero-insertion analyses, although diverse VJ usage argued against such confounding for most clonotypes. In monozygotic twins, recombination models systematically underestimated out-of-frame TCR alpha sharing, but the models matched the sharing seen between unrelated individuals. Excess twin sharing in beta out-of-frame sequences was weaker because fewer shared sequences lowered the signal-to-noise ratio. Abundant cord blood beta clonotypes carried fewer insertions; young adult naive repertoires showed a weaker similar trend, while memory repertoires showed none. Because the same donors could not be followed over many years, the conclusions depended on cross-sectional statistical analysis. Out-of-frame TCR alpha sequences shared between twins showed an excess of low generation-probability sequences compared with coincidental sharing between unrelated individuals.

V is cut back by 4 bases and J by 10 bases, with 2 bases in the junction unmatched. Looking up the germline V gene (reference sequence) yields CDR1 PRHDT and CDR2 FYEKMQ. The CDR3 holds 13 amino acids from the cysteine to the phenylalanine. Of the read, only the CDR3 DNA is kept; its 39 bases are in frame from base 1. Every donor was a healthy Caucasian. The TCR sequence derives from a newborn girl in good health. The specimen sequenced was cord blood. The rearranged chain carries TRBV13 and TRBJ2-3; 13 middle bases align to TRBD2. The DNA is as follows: TGTGCCAGCAGCTGGGGACTAGCGGGATCGCAGTATTTT. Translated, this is CASSWGLAGSQYF.